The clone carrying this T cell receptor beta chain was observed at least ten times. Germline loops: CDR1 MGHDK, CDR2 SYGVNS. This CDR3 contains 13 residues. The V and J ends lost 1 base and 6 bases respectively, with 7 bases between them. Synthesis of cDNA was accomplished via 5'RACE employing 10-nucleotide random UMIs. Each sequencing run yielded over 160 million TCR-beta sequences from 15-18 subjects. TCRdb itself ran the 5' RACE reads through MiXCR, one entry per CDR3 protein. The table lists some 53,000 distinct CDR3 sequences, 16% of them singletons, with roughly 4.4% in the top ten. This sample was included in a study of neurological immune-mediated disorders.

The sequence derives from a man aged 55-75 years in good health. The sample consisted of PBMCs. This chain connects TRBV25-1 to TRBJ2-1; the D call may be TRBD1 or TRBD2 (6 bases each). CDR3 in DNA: TGTGCCAGCAGTGAATGGGGGGCCAATGAGCAGTTCTTC. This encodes CASSEWGANEQFF.